This TCR beta chain originates from a study of T-cell reconstitution after alpha-beta-depleted transplantation in children. This clonotype was recorded at least ten times. For TCRbeta, the library was prepared with unique molecular identifiers. Each CDR3 protein is one row after TCRdb ran MiXCR on the PCR reads. The top ten hold approximately 1% of the sample, which has some 640,000 distinct CDR3 sequences, roughly 17% seen once. V was pared by 1 base and J by 4 bases, with 11 bases between. Germline CDR1 and CDR2: LGHNA and YSLEER. The CDR3 consists of 14 residues. The V and J genes are TRBV4-3 and TRBJ2-7; D is perhaps TRBD1 or TRBD2 (6 bases each). This receptor was identified in a human donor who donated a stem cell graft to a child with acute myeloid leukemia. Material: PBMCs from the stem cell graft donor, obtained from the stem cell graft. In DNA form, the CDR3 reads TGCGCCAGCAGCCAAGTAAGGGGGGCATACGAGCAGTACTTC. Its translation: CASSQVRGAYEQYF.